Presented here are 28 T cell receptor beta chains from one specimen sequenced in a study of blood T cells in healthy people across ages. The second PCR ran about 6 to 12 cycles with a sample-barcoded 5' primer and J-beta primers. MiXCR was run by TCRdb on the 5' RACE reads, yielding one entry per CDR3 protein. Of approximately 1,700,000 distinct CDR3 sequences in the sample, 35% to 50% were seen once. The sample was blood. The source of these receptors is a human donor in good health.

The chain links TRBV4-1 to TRBJ2-4; 7 bases line up with TRBD1. The CDR3 runs 14 residues. Germline V lookup: CDR1 MGHRA, CDR2 YSYEKL. The V gene end was trimmed by 1 base and the J gene end by 9 bases; junction bases not matched to a gene: 6. The CDR3 here is CASSQAGGRGIQYF. The CDR3 DNA is TGCGCCAGCAGCCAAGCAGGGGGAAGGGGCATTCAGTACTTC.

The V gene is TRBV20-1, the J gene TRBJ2-1; D remains unclear. The CDR3 spans 16 residues. The germline CDR1 and CDR2 sequences are DFQATT and SNEGSKA (reference sequence). V was shortened by 3 bases and J by 0 bases, with 15 bases between the two germline ends. DNA for the CDR3: TGCAGTGCTAGGGTGCGAACTTTAAGCTCCTACAATGAGCAGTTCTTC. Amino acid sequence: CSARVRTLSSYNEQFF.

This sequence joins TRBV20-1 and TRBJ2-2, with 8 bases aligning to TRBD1. Germline CDR1 reads DFQATT; CDR2 reads SNEGSKA (reference sequence). This CDR3 has 15 amino acids. Losses at the gene ends were 6 bases for V and 4 bases for J; bases not matched to a gene: 10. The CDR3 loop is CSAPDRGRATGELFF. In DNA form, the CDR3 reads TGCAGTGCGCCCGACAGGGGACGAGCCACCGGGGAGCTGTTTTTT.

The chain has TRBV6-4 and TRBJ2-7, with D possibly being TRBD1 (6 bases). The CDR3 totals 12 residues. Germline V gene data show CDR1 as MRHNA and CDR2 as SNTAGT. V lost 7 bases and J 2 bases, leaving 9 bases between the germline ends. This CDR3 is CASKDRTYEQYF. In DNA, the CDR3 is TGTGCCAGCAAGGACAGAACCTACGAGCAGTACTTC.

This clonotype was seen only a few times. The chain joins TRBV20-1 to TRBJ1-2; no reliable D call. Trimming left V 3 bases short and J 8 bases short, with 13 bases between. Germline V CDR1 and CDR2: DFQATT, SNEGSKA (reference sequence). This CDR3 is built from 12 residues. CDR3 DNA sequence: TGCAGTGCTAGCCCCCGGTGGGAGGGCTACACCTTC. This encodes CSASPRWEGYTF.

The chain combines TRBV4-3 with TRBJ2-7; a possible D gene is TRBD1 (6 bases). Germline CDR1 LGHNA, CDR2 YSLEER. V was shortened by 1 base and J by 3 bases, with 13 bases between the two germline ends. This CDR3 is 15 amino acids long. The CDR3 DNA is TGCGCCAGCAGCCAAGGGGTTGGACAGTACTACGAGCAGTACTTC. Amino acid sequence: CASSQGVGQYYEQYF.

CDR3 coding DNA: TGTGCCAGCAGCTTAGCGGGGACCTTCCAGTACTTC. It is translated as CASSLAGTFQYF. The rearrangement joins TRBV7-2 to TRBJ2-5; D might be TRBD1 or TRBD2, each matching 5 bases. Looked up from germline, CDR1 is SGHTA and CDR2 is FQGNSA. The CDR3 length is 12 residues. V lost 0 bases and J 10 bases, leaving 9 bases between the germline ends.

V is TRBV29-1 and J is TRBJ1-1, with TRBD1 identical over 8 bases. The germline gives CDR1 SQVTM, CDR2 ANQGSEA. V lost 6 bases to trimming and J lost 4 bases; unmatched junction nucleotides: 7. The length of the CDR3 is 13 residues. CDR3 region: CSVDRGHSTEAFF. Written as DNA, the CDR3 is TGCAGCGTCGACAGGGGTCACAGCACTGAAGCTTTCTTT.

In its sample, this clonotype was seen many times. The chain couples TRBV7-9 to TRBJ2-5; TRBD2 is a possible D gene (6 bases). This CDR3 comprises 13 residues. The V gene lost 5 bases and the J gene lost 4 bases, with 11 bases spanning the gap. The germline gives CDR1 SEHNR, CDR2 FQNEAQ (reference sequence). The CDR3 region has the DNA TGTGCCAGCAGCCTACTAGCACGAGAGACCCAGTACTTC. Translating gives CASSLLARETQYF.

With regard to this clonotype: A read error may produce the germline difference seen at one junction end. This chain joins TRBV7-9 and TRBJ1-6; D uncertain. This CDR3 spans 12 amino acids. From germline, CDR1 is SEHNR and CDR2 FQNEAQ (reference sequence). The CDR3 region has the DNA TGTGCCGGCAAGCTCGGTAATTCGCCCCTCCACTTT. This gives the protein CAGKLGNSPLHF.

The genes are TRBV20-1 and TRBJ1-5, with D perhaps TRBD1 (6 bases). The CDR3 contains 15 residues. Trimming pared 5 bases from V and 2 bases from J, leaving 16 bases between. Germline values: CDR1 DFQATT, CDR2 SNEGSKA (reference sequence). Here the CDR3 DNA reads TGCAGTGCTGGGGAGTACAGGGTAGGCAATCAGCCCCAGCATTTT. Amino acids: CSAGEYRVGNQPQHF.

This clonotype turned up a few times. V gene TRBV7-3 combines with J gene TRBJ2-7; 7 bases fit TRBD1. The CDR3 is 15 residues long. Trimming took 5 bases from V and 4 from J; bases not matched to a gene: 11. CDR1 and CDR2 (germline): SGHTA, FQGTGA. CDR3 residues: CASSLRWDSTYEQYF. In DNA form, the CDR3 reads TGTGCCAGCAGCCTGAGGTGGGACAGCACTTACGAGCAGTACTTC.

V gene TRBV6-2 or TRBV6-3 combines with J gene TRBJ2-3; 10 nucleotides align to TRBD1. The CDR3 spans 15 residues. The germline CDR1 and CDR2 sequences are MNHEY and SVGEGT. V was pared by 6 bases and J by 5 bases, with 8 bases of the junction left unmatched. CDR3 residues: CASRFRQGAEDTQYF. In nucleotides, the CDR3 is TGTGCCAGCAGATTCCGACAGGGGGCTGAAGATACGCAGTATTTT.

J is TRBJ1-2 and V is TRBV5-4, with D maybe TRBD1 (6 bases). The CDR3 runs 15 residues. The germline V gene encodes CDR1 SGHNT and CDR2 YYREEE (reference sequence). V was clipped by 5 bases and J by 2 bases, with 16 bases between them. The CDR3 DNA reads TGTGCCAGCAGGCCCGACAGGTCTTACAACTATGGCTACACCTTC. Translating it yields CASRPDRSYNYGYTF.

The gene calls are TRBV6-2 or TRBV6-3 and TRBJ1-4, with a weak D call TRBD1 (5 bases). Trimming removed 2 bases from V and 8 bases from J, with 9 bases in between. CDR3 size: 13 residues. The germline V gene encodes CDR1 MNHEY and CDR2 SVGEGT. CDR3 coding DNA: TGTGCCAGCAGTTACGGGGCGGAAGAAAAACTGTTTTTT. Its translation is CASSYGAEEKLFF.

V and J are TRBV5-1 and TRBJ2-4, with D perhaps matching TRBD1 (5 bases). Germline-derived CDR1 and CDR2 are SGHRS and YFSETQ. The V gene lost 1 base and the J gene lost 13 bases, with 18 bases spanning the gap. This CDR3 is built from 14 residues. CDR3 sequence reads: CASSLLGVGHEQYF. The CDR3 nucleotides read TGCGCCAGCAGCTTGTTAGGTGTGGGGCACGAACAGTACTTC.

The chain carries TRBV5-1 and TRBJ2-1; D is possibly TRBD1 (6 bases). This CDR3 comprises 15 residues. Looked up from germline, CDR1 is SGHRS and CDR2 is YFSETQ. V was pared by 1 base and J by 10 bases, with 18 bases between. The CDR3 region is CASSLSSGQLREQFF. The CDR3 DNA reads as TGCGCCAGCAGCTTGAGTTCGGGACAACTCAGGGAGCAGTTCTTC.

Points on this clonotype: Since the CDR3 does not end with the conserved phenylalanine or tryptophan, this likely comes from a read error. The chain combines TRBV5-4 with TRBJ1-2; D gene ambiguous. Germline loops: CDR1 SGHNT, CDR2 YYREEE (reference sequence). The CDR3 covers 16 residues. The V end was cut by 5 bases, the J end by 0 bases, with 17 bases between. The CDR3 is CASRLGRPSTNYGYTC. The CDR3 region has the DNA TGTGCCAGCAGACTTGGACGACCTTCTACTAACTATGGCTACACCTGC.

This clonotype was recorded once. One end of the junction does not line up with germline, which may come from a read error. The CDR3 loop reads CASSSGQGSDTQYF. The CDR3, as DNA: TGCGCCAGCAGCTCTGGACAGGGATCAGACACGCAGTATTTT. The chain combines TRBV5-1 with TRBJ2-3; TRBD1 agrees at 8 bases. Germline V gene sequence: CDR1 SGHRS, CDR2 YFSETQ. This CDR3 is built from 14 residues.

DNA of the CDR3: TGTGCCAGCAGCTTAGGGTTCGGGGGTCGGTACAATGAGCAGTTCTTC. Translating gives CASSLGFGGRYNEQFF. The V call is TRBV7-9, the J call TRBJ2-1; D may be TRBD2 (6 bases). Germline CDR1 reads SEHNR; CDR2 reads FQNEAQ (reference sequence). Trimming removed 1 base at V and 4 bases at J, with 14 bases between. The CDR3 sequence is 16 residues long.

The CDR3 reads CASSQAGYPDYEQYF. The DNA of the CDR3 is TGCGCCAGCAGCCAAGCGGGATACCCCGACTACGAGCAGTACTTC. This chain links TRBV4-3 with TRBJ2-7; perhaps TRBD2 as D (5 bases). The germline CDR1 and CDR2 sequences are LGHNA and YSLEER. The CDR3 runs 15 residues. The V gene lost 1 base and the J gene lost 3 bases, with 13 bases spanning the gap.

The gene calls are TRBV28 and TRBJ1-2; D is uncertain. The V gene lost 2 bases and the J gene lost 5 bases, with 12 bases spanning the gap. CDR1 is MDHEN and CDR2 is SYDVKM in the germline V gene. The CDR3 has 14 amino acids. CDR3 residues: CASSLTDMGYGYTF. DNA for the CDR3: TGTGCCAGCAGTTTAACGGATATGGGGTATGGCTACACCTTC.

The J gene is TRBJ1-2, the V gene TRBV7-9; D remains ambiguous. V was pared by 5 bases and J by 1 base, with 14 bases between. The CDR3 is 15 amino acids. The germline V gene encodes CDR1 SEHNR and CDR2 FQNEAQ (reference sequence). The CDR3 DNA is TGTGCCAGCAGCCCGAGTGCCGTCCTTAACTATGGCTACACCTTC. It translates to CASSPSAVLNYGYTF.

The chain recombines TRBV7-3 with TRBJ1-2; TRBD1 matches at 7 bases. The J segment lost 4 bases and the V segment lost 0 bases, leaving 5 bases of the junction unmatched. This CDR3 contains 15 residues. Looked up from germline, CDR1 is SGHTA and CDR2 is FQGTGA. The CDR3 DNA reads as TGTGCCAGCAGCTTAACAGGGGGCCTACCCTATGGCTACACCTTC. Translation gives CASSLTGGLPYGYTF.

The chain carries TRBV20-1 and TRBJ2-3, with 16 bases matching TRBD2. The CDR3 sequence is 15 residues long. Germline-derived CDR1 and CDR2 are DFQATT and SNEGSKA (reference sequence). Trimming removed 5 bases from V and 3 bases from J; junction bases left unmatched: 2. CDR3 region: CSASGLAGGTDTQYF. The CDR3 nucleotides read TGCAGTGCTTCGGGACTAGCGGGGGGGACAGATACGCAGTATTTT.

The chain couples TRBV9 to TRBJ2-5; D is ambiguous. CDR3 length: 14 amino acids. Germline lookup yields CDR1 SGDLS and CDR2 YYNGEE. V was trimmed by 2 bases and J by 2 bases, leaving 10 bases between them. The CDR3 reads CASSVDQIQETQYF. The CDR3 DNA reads TGTGCCAGCAGCGTCGACCAGATACAAGAGACCCAGTACTTC.

In this sample, this clonotype turned up a few times. The V call is TRBV4-3, the J call TRBJ2-1; the D gene could be TRBD1 or TRBD2 (6 bases each). With 4 bases removed from V and 8 bases from J, the gap between germline ends came to 18 bases. CDR1 and CDR2 (germline): LGHNA, YSLEER. This CDR3 region has 15 residues. The CDR3 here is CASSLNLPGADEQFF. The DNA of the CDR3 is TGCGCCAGCAGCCTAAACCTCCCGGGGGCTGATGAGCAGTTCTTC.

J is TRBJ1-5 and V is TRBV29-1; 9 bases are a match to TRBD1. This CDR3 is 15 amino acids long. J was trimmed by 3 bases and V by 6 bases; bases with no gene match: 9. CDR1 and CDR2 from the germline V gene are SQVTM and ANQGSEA. The CDR3 DNA follows: TGCAGCGTGTCGACAGGGGGGGACAACAATCAGCCCCAGCATTTT. Encoded protein: CSVSTGGDNNQPQHF.